The next 29 T cell receptor beta chains were all read from a single sample in a study of early stage breast cancer tumors. Here immunoSEQ multiplex PCR was the method, and the copy in TCRdb shows in-frame clones only, minus some. The sample has roughly 30,000 clones, around 75% seen once; the top ten hold about 4.5%. Input material: blood. These receptors all come from a person aged 35-50 years with breast cancer.

The gene calls are TRBV5-7 and TRBJ2-5, with 7 bases aligning to TRBD2. TRBV5-7 is an ORF, with its function uncertain. The CDR3 length is 17 residues. V lost 1 base to trimming and J lost 1 base; unmatched junction nucleotides: 10. The CDR3 DNA is TGTGCCAGCAGCTTGTGGGGACTAAGGGCGCGCCAAGAGACCCAGTACTTC. This translates into CASSLWGLRARQETQYF.

The table lists this clone with a few counts. The chain carries TRBV29-1 and TRBJ2-7; 12 bases align to TRBD1. The CDR3 runs to 14 residues. V lost 4 bases, J lost 6 bases, and 7 bases stayed unmatched. Germline CDR1 SQVTM, CDR2 ANQGSEA. For the CDR3, the DNA is TGCAGCGTTGCCCGGGACAGGGGGCAGGGCGAGCAGTACTTC. It translates to CSVARDRGQGEQYF.

This chain uses TRBV7-9 with TRBJ2-3, with 7 bases lining up with TRBD2. V trimming: 3 bases; J trimming: 3 bases; junction bases outside the gene matches: 3. The CDR3 runs to 14 residues. The germline V gene has CDR1 SEHNR and CDR2 FQNEAQ (reference sequence). CDR3 amino acids: CASSLALATDTQYF. CDR3 coding DNA: TGTGCCAGCAGCTTGGCACTAGCGACAGATACGCAGTATTTT.

The rearrangement joins TRBV27 to TRBJ2-3; 7 nucleotides align to TRBD2. The CDR3 runs 15 residues. Germline V CDR1 and CDR2: MNHEY, SMNVEV (reference sequence). With 8 bases clipped from V and 0 bases from J, the junction kept 8 bases outside the gene matches. CDR3 coding DNA: TGTGCCAGCCCCGATTCTAGCGGCAGCACAGATACGCAGTATTTT. Amino acid sequence: CASPDSSGSTDTQYF.

This rearrangement joins TRBV5-1 to TRBJ2-7; D ambiguous. This CDR3 is built from 13 residues. Germline V gene lookup returns CDR1 SGHRS and CDR2 YFSETQ. Trimming pared 3 bases from V and 1 base from J, leaving 8 bases between. The CDR3 sequence is CASSSFGSYEQYF. The CDR3 DNA follows: TGCGCCAGCAGCTCATTTGGGTCCTACGAGCAGTACTTC.

The sample holds one count of this clone. The rearrangement joins TRBV7-3 to TRBJ1-1; D perhaps matches TRBD1 (6 bases). V lost 5 bases, J lost 5 bases, and 12 bases lay in between. The CDR3 covers 13 residues. The germline V gene encodes CDR1 SGHTA and CDR2 FQGTGA. CDR3 sequence (DNA): TGTGCCAGCAGCGCACAGGGAGCGACTGAAGCTTTCTTT. It yields the protein CASSAQGATEAFF.

The genes are TRBV23-1 and TRBJ2-2; possibly TRBD1 for D (6 bases). TRBV23-1 is flagged as an ORF with uncertain function. The CDR3 has 15 amino acids. The germline V and J ends were trimmed by 2 bases and 7 bases, with 14 bases remaining between them. Here the CDR3 reads CASSQETGSSGELFF. For the CDR3, the DNA is TGCGCCAGCAGTCAAGAAACAGGGTCCAGCGGGGAGCTGTTTTTT.

CDR3 loop: CASSELTGANYGYTF. The CDR3 DNA reads TGTGCCAGCAGTGAACTCACAGGTGCTAACTATGGCTACACCTTC. The rearrangement links TRBV6-1 to TRBJ1-2, with a weak D call TRBD1 (5 bases). With 2 bases removed from V and 0 bases from J, the gap between germline ends came to 10 bases. This CDR3 is 15 amino acids long. Germline CDR1 MNHNS, CDR2 SASEGT.

The CDR3 is CASSYQGGPYEQYF. CDR3 in DNA: TGTGCCAGCAGTTATCAGGGGGGACCCTACGAGCAGTACTTC. The V call is TRBV6-5, the J call TRBJ2-7; a possible D gene is TRBD1 (7 bases). V was shortened by 3 bases and J by 2 bases, with 11 bases between the two germline ends. CDR1 is MNHEY and CDR2 is SVGAGI in the germline V gene. The CDR3 sequence is 14 residues long.

The V and J genes are TRBV29-1 and TRBJ2-1; 12 bases are a match to TRBD2. J lost 7 bases, V lost 4 bases, and 5 bases had no gene match. This CDR3 is built from 14 residues. Germline CDR1 and CDR2: SQVTM and ANQGSEA. DNA for the CDR3: TGCAGCGTTGCGACTAGCGGGAGTTTAAATGAGCAGTTCTTC. Residues: CSVATSGSLNEQFF.

This chain joins TRBV5-1 and TRBJ2-5; 8 positions agree with TRBD1. Looked up from germline, CDR1 is SGHRS and CDR2 is YFSETQ. CDR3 size: 14 residues. Trimming cost V 9 bases and J 0 bases; bases outside gene matches: 7. CDR3 coding DNA: TGCGCCACCACGACAGGGGAGTACCAAGAGACCCAGTACTTC. Translating it yields CATTTGEYQETQYF.

This clone was observed once. The chain uses TRBV27 and TRBJ2-2; 10 bases are shared with TRBD1. The V segment lost 2 bases and the J segment 6 bases; nucleotides outside the gene matches: 0. The CDR3 extends over 14 amino acids. Per the germline V gene, CDR1 is MNHEY and CDR2 is SMNVEV (reference sequence). CDR3 protein: CASSLGTGAGELFF. CDR3 sequence (DNA): TGTGCCAGCAGTTTAGGGACAGGGGCCGGGGAGCTGTTTTTT.

The rearrangement joins TRBV4-3 to TRBJ2-7; the match to TRBD2 covers 7 bases. This CDR3 contains 17 residues. V shed 0 bases, J shed 6 bases, and the junction held 14 bases outside the gene matches. Germline V gives CDR1 LGHNA, CDR2 YSLEER. CDR3 loop: CASSQDLGGGSMSEQYF. CDR3 nucleotide sequence: TGCGCCAGCAGCCAAGATCTAGGCGGGGGATCTATGAGCGAGCAGTACTTC.

The chain couples TRBV7-2 to TRBJ2-7; D is ambiguous. The germline V gene has CDR1 SGHTA and CDR2 FQGNSA. V was pared by 5 bases and J by 0 bases, with 5 bases between. The CDR3 is made up of 12 amino acids. CDR3 sequence: CASSPSSYEQYF. The CDR3 DNA sequence: TGTGCCAGCAGCCCTAGCTCCTACGAGCAGTACTTC.

The genes are TRBV7-2 and TRBJ2-7; tentative D call: TRBD2 (6 bases). Germline V gene data show CDR1 as SGHTA and CDR2 as FQGNSA. The ends were cut back, 5 bases at V and 6 bases at J, with 14 bases in the middle. This CDR3 contains 13 residues. CDR3 in DNA: TGTGCCAGCAGCCTAGTCGAAGCGGGCGAGCAGTACTTC. This gives the protein CASSLVEAGEQYF.

The J gene is TRBJ1-2, the V gene TRBV11-2; D is ambiguous. The CDR3 extends over 12 amino acids. Per the germline V gene, CDR1 is SGHAT and CDR2 is FQNNGV. Trimming removed 3 bases at V and 6 bases at J, with 8 bases between. CDR3 loop: CASSLEGNGYTF. The CDR3 DNA follows: TGTGCCAGCAGCTTGGAGGGAAATGGCTACACCTTC.

The V call is TRBV30, the J call TRBJ1-5; D unresolved. This CDR3 comprises 15 residues. The V end lost 2 bases, the J end lost 0 bases, and 11 bases lay between the germline ends. In germline, CDR1 is GTSNPN, CDR2 SVGIG (reference sequence). The CDR3 region is CAWSPHPYSNQPQHF. The DNA of the CDR3 is TGTGCCTGGAGTCCCCACCCTTATAGCAATCAGCCCCAGCATTTT.

This clone has more than one count but fewer than ten. V usage is TRBV7-2 and J usage is TRBJ2-3; 7 bases align to TRBD2. The CDR3 runs 16 residues. Germline V gene sequence: CDR1 SGHTA, CDR2 FQGNSA. After removal of 5 bases from V and 0 bases from J, the junction contained 8 bases not matched to a gene. The CDR3, as DNA: TGTGCCAGCAGCCCCGGAGGTAGCGGGAGCACAGATACGCAGTATTTT. It yields the protein CASSPGGSGSTDTQYF.

The chain recombines TRBV20-1 with TRBJ1-1; D might be TRBD1 (5 bases). The V gene's germline CDR1 is DFQATT and CDR2 SNEGSKA (reference sequence). Between the trimmed V and J ends, which lost 5 bases and 4 bases, there was a span of 8 bases. The CDR3 sequence is 11 residues long. CDR3 residues: CSALGGTEAFF. The CDR3 DNA reads as TGCAGTGCTCTCGGGGGCACTGAAGCTTTCTTT.

The rearrangement links TRBV5-1 to TRBJ2-3; 7 bases are a match to TRBD2. J gave up 0 bases and V 5 bases, and 6 bases lay outside the gene matches. The length of the CDR3 is 15 residues. Germline lookup yields CDR1 SGHRS and CDR2 YFSETQ. CDR3 sequence (DNA): TGCGCCAGCAGTCCCGGGGGGATGAGCACAGATACGCAGTATTTT. Encoded protein: CASSPGGMSTDTQYF.

The chain has TRBV13 and TRBJ2-2; D gene unclear. Looked up from germline, CDR1 is PRHDT and CDR2 is FYEKMQ (reference sequence). V was cut by 2 bases and J by 8 bases, with 6 bases left in between. The CDR3 loop spans 12 amino acids. In nucleotides, the CDR3 is TGTGCCAGCAGCTTATTGGGGGGGGAGCTGTTTTTT. This gives the protein CASSLLGGELFF.

The J gene is TRBJ2-3, the V gene TRBV4-2, with D possibly matching TRBD1 (6 bases). CDR3 length: 15 residues. Germline V lookup: CDR1 LGHNA, CDR2 YNFKEQ. The V end lost 2 bases, the J end lost 0 bases, and 9 bases lay between the germline ends. Written as DNA, the CDR3 is TGTGCCAGCAGCCAACACGGACAGAGCACAGATACGCAGTATTTT. Its translation is CASSQHGQSTDTQYF.

This chain joins TRBV7-9 and TRBJ1-1; D unclear. The length of the CDR3 is 13 residues. Trimming took off 5 bases at V and 3 bases at J, with 10 bases between the two ends. In germline, CDR1 is SEHNR, CDR2 FQNEAQ (reference sequence). The CDR3 loop reads CASSPKVDTEAFF. DNA for the CDR3: TGTGCCAGCAGCCCCAAAGTAGACACTGAAGCTTTCTTT.

This clone was seen more than once but under ten times. The chain is built from TRBV7-2 and TRBJ2-7; D is unclear. CDR1 and CDR2 from the germline V gene are SGHTA and FQGNSA. Trimming pared 6 bases from V and 0 bases from J, leaving 6 bases between. CDR3 length equals 12 residues. The DNA for the CDR3 is TGTGCCAGCAGTGTGAGCTCCTACGAGCAGTACTTC. It encodes CASSVSSYEQYF.

This chain links TRBV27 with TRBJ1-4; 8 nucleotides agree with TRBD1. There are 17 residues in the CDR3. V lost 3 bases to trimming and J lost 1 base; unmatched junction nucleotides: 7. Germline V gene lookup returns CDR1 MNHEY and CDR2 SMNVEV (reference sequence). The CDR3 here is CASSLMGQELTNEKLFF. In DNA, the CDR3 is TGTGCCAGCAGTTTGATGGGACAGGAGTTAACTAATGAAAAACTGTTTTTT. The complete variable domain, with remaining parts taken from reference TRBV27 and TRBJ1-4, reads EAQVTQNPRYLITVTGKKLTVTCSQNMNHEYMSWYRQDPGLGLRQIYYSMNVEVTDKGDVPEGYKVSRKEKRNFPLILESPSPNQTSLYFCASSLMGQELTNEKLFFGSGTQLSVL.

This clone is medium-sized within its sample. The chain is built from TRBV5-1 and TRBJ2-1; 7 bases line up with TRBD2. Trimming at V came to 0 bases and at J to 6 bases, leaving 6 bases not matched to a gene. The CDR3 sequence is 15 residues long. The germline gives CDR1 SGHRS, CDR2 YFSETQ. The CDR3 DNA reads TGCGCCAGCAGCTTGGATGCGGGAGTGGGCAATGAGCAGTTCTTC. This gives the protein CASSLDAGVGNEQFF.

The V and J genes are TRBV9 and TRBJ1-1, with a tentative D call TRBD1 (6 bases). CDR3 length: 13 residues. Trimming cost V 3 bases and J 8 bases, with 14 bases left between them. Per germline, CDR1 SGDLS and CDR2 YYNGEE. CDR3 in DNA: TGTGCCAGCAGCGAGGGGGACATGACAGAAGCTTTCTTT. Protein product: CASSEGDMTEAFF.

The chain links TRBV7-8 to TRBJ1-2, with 8 bases fitting TRBD1. CDR1 is SGHVS and CDR2 is FQNEAQ in the germline V gene. The V segment lost 4 bases and the J segment 14 bases; nucleotides outside the gene matches: 15. The CDR3 spans 14 residues. DNA of the CDR3: TGTGCCAGCAGCTACCGGACAGGGTCGCCTCCTGAGACCTTC. Protein: CASSYRTGSPPETF.

V gene TRBV7-6 combines with J gene TRBJ2-1, with TRBD2 matching over 8 bases. CDR3 length: 16 amino acids. Germline lookup yields CDR1 SGHVS and CDR2 FNYEAQ. J lost 5 bases, V lost 6 bases, and 12 bases had no gene match. For the CDR3, the DNA is TGTGCCAGCAGTCCCTTCCAGCGGGAGCAAAACAATGAGCAGTTCTTC. It translates to CASSPFQREQNNEQFF.